A single sample gave rise to the 8 T cell receptor beta chains below, sequenced in a study of blood T cell repertoires in COVID-19. The table came from immunoSEQ multiplex PCR; TCRdb's copy has only in-frame clones and leaves some out. The table records fewer than 90,000 clones, roughly 96% of them present only once. Sequencing input: peripheral blood. These receptor sequences come from a human donor with active COVID-19. The donor label of this sample is uncertain.

The chain carries TRBV6-1 and TRBJ2-1; no firm D call. With 1 base removed from V and 0 bases from J, the gap between germline ends came to 7 bases. The CDR3 spans 15 residues. Germline V gene sequence: CDR1 MNHNS, CDR2 SASEGT. CDR3: CASSEGRSSYNEQFF. In DNA form, the CDR3 reads TGTGCCAGCAGTGAAGGTAGGAGCTCCTACAATGAGCAGTTCTTC.

CDR3 residues: CASSPSRGTAHEKLFF. In DNA form, the CDR3 reads TGTGCCAGCTCACCATCTCGTGGGACAGCCCATGAAAAACTGTTTTTT. This chain links TRBV18 with TRBJ1-4, with 7 bases lining up with TRBD1. Germline CDR1 is KGHSH and CDR2 is LQKENI. This CDR3 spans 16 amino acids. Trimming took 2 bases from V and 6 from J; bases not matched to a gene: 9.

This sequence joins TRBV15 and TRBJ2-3; 7 bases line up with TRBD1. The trim removed 2 bases at V and 1 base at J, leaving 6 bases unmatched. The CDR3 loop spans 16 amino acids. The germline CDR1 and CDR2 sequences are LNHNV and YYDKDF (reference sequence). CDR3 in amino acids: CATSRPGDSGTDTQYF. CDR3 nucleotides: TGTGCCACCAGCAGACCTGGGGACAGCGGCACAGATACGCAGTATTTT.

V and J are TRBV6-1 and TRBJ1-5; 9 bases fit TRBD1. V lost 4 bases and J lost 4; bases outside the gene matches: 8. Germline values: CDR1 MNHNS, CDR2 SASEGT. The CDR3 consists of 16 residues. The CDR3 DNA sequence: TGTGCCAGCAGTGCGCCGGGACAGGGTGCTAATCAGCCCCAGCATTTT. This sequence encodes CASSAPGQGANQPQHF.

The chain couples TRBV19 to TRBJ2-7; 8 bases are shared with TRBD2. The germline gives CDR1 LNHDA, CDR2 SQIVND (reference sequence). The junction had 9 bases not matched to a gene; V was cut back by 5 bases and J by 6 bases. The CDR3 length is 14 residues. The CDR3 DNA reads TGTGCCAGTAGTGTTAGCGGGACGGGCTTCGAGCAGTACTTC. Translation: CASSVSGTGFEQYF. The full variable domain, its missing parts supplied by reference TRBV19 and TRBJ2-7, is DGGITQSPKYLFRKEGQNVTLSCEQNLNHDAMYWYRQDPGQGLRLIYYSQIVNDFQKGDIAEGYSVSREKKESFPLTVTSAQKNPTAFYLCASSVSGTGFEQYFGPGTRLTVT.

The genes are TRBV4-1 and TRBJ1-1; D uncertain. This CDR3 is 13 amino acids long. Trimming shortened V by 0 bases and J by 4 bases, and 6 bases separated the two germline ends. The germline V gene has CDR1 MGHRA and CDR2 YSYEKL. CDR3 amino acids: CASSQERGTEAFF. The CDR3 nucleotides read TGCGCCAGCAGCCAAGAACGGGGCACTGAAGCTTTCTTT.

The CDR3 coding sequence is TGCGCCAGCAGCCAAGCAGGGCAGACCCGACAAGAGACCCAGTACTTC. Its translation is CASSQAGQTRQETQYF. The V gene is TRBV4-1, the J gene TRBJ2-5; a weak D match, TRBD1 (5 bases). The V and J ends lost 1 base and 2 bases respectively, with 14 bases between them. The CDR3 sequence is 16 residues long. Germline CDR1 is MGHRA and CDR2 is YSYEKL.

V is TRBV10-1 and J is TRBJ2-1; D is unresolved. The V end was cut by 8 bases, the J end by 10 bases, with 9 bases between. The CDR3 runs 10 residues. In germline, CDR1 is WNHNN, CDR2 SYGVQD (reference sequence). The CDR3 sequence is CASPGGEQFF. Written as DNA, the CDR3 is TGCGCCAGCCCCGGCGGCGAGCAGTTCTTC.